The rows below give T cell receptor beta chains drawn from one sample of a study of blood T cells in healthy people across ages. TCRdb independently ran MiXCR on the 5' RACE reads; one entry per CDR3 protein. The sample shows about a million distinct CDR3 sequences, roughly half of them seen only once. Sequencing was performed on blood. Receptors originate from a woman aged 55-70 years in good health. The CDR3 runs from the conserved cysteine through the conserved F or W. The D gene is left open where the match is weak. Expanded clones get a size class; other rows say once, few or many, or leave the size out.

size: -; D: -; J: TRBJ1-1; V: TRBV21-1; CDR3: CASSGQGGGAFF; DNA: TGTGCCAGCAGCGGACAGGGAGGGGGAGCTTTCTTT
size: -; D: -; J: TRBJ2-5; V: TRBV21-1; CDR3: CASSKAGDPRETQYF; DNA: TGTGCCAGCAGCAAAGCAGGCGACCCCCGAGAGACCCAGTACTTC
size: -; D: -; J: TRBJ1-1; V: TRBV29-1; CDR3: CSVEGGRTIEVGTFF; DNA: TGCAGCGTTGAAGGAGGACGTACCATAGAGGTCGGGACTTTCTTT
size: few; D: -; J: TRBJ1-2; V: TRBV20-1; CDR3: CSARDPGGVYGYTF; DNA: TGCAGTGCTAGAGATCCAGGAGGGGTCTATGGCTACACCTTC
size: few; D: TRBD2; J: TRBJ2-1; V: TRBV29-1; CDR3: CSVEPGLADEQFF; DNA: TGCAGCGTGGAGCCGGGACTAGCGGATGAGCAGTTCTTC
size: few; D: -; J: TRBJ2-4; V: TRBV12-3/TRBV12-4; CDR3: CASSLAGTKNIQYF; DNA: TGTGCCAGCAGTTTAGCCGGAACCAAAAACATTCAGTACTTC
size: -; D: -; J: TRBJ2-1; V: TRBV10-3; CDR3: CAISLLRGYEQFF; DNA: TGTGCCATCAGCCTTTTACGGGGGTACGAGCAGTTCTTC
size: -; D: -; J: TRBJ2-7; V: TRBV3-1; CDR3: CASIQYPYEQYF; DNA: TGTGCCAGCATCCAATATCCCTACGAGCAGTACTTC
size: -; D: TRBD2; J: TRBJ2-3; V: TRBV20-1; CDR3: CSARDLWDSGTPDTQYF; DNA: TGCAGTGCTAGAGATCTCTGGGATAGCGGGACCCCAGATACGCAGTATTTT
size: -; D: -; J: TRBJ2-5; V: TRBV12-3/TRBV12-4; CDR3: CASRTQGIQETQYF; DNA: TGTGCCAGCAGAACACAGGGAATCCAAGAGACCCAGTACTTC
size: -; D: -; J: TRBJ1-6; V: TRBV20-1; CDR3: CSARLGGSSYNSPLHF; DNA: TGCAGTGCTAGACTGGGGGGAAGCTCCTATAATTCACCCCTCCACTTT
size: -; D: TRBD1; J: TRBJ1-1; V: TRBV4-1; CDR3: CASSYPGQGAGGYTEAFF; DNA: TGCGCCAGCAGCTACCCGGGACAGGGGGCAGGAGGATATACTGAAGCTTTCTTT
size: -; D: TRBD1; J: TRBJ2-1; V: TRBV5-1; CDR3: CASSSRGHYNEQFF; DNA: TGCGCCAGCAGCTCCAGGGGGCACTACAATGAGCAGTTCTTC
size: many; D: -; J: TRBJ2-7; V: TRBV7-9; CDR3: CASSLSDLGEQYF; DNA: TGTGCCAGCAGCTTATCTGACCTGGGGGAGCAGTACTTC
size: few; D: TRBD2; J: TRBJ2-5; V: TRBV4-1; CDR3: CASSQVAGVFGETQYF; DNA: TGCGCCAGCAGCCAAGTTGCGGGAGTCTTCGGCGAGACCCAGTACTTC
size: -; D: -; J: TRBJ2-1; V: TRBV7-2; CDR3: CASSPWDTQSGGEQFF; DNA: TGTGCCAGCAGCCCGTGGGACACCCAAAGTGGGGGTGAGCAGTTCTTC
size: many; D: -; J: TRBJ2-5; V: TRBV12-3/TRBV12-4; CDR3: CASSPPDGETQYF; DNA: TGTGCCAGCAGCCCACCAGATGGGGAGACCCAGTACTTC
size: -; D: -; J: TRBJ1-5; V: TRBV28; CDR3: CASTKTPPNQPQHF; DNA: TGTGCCAGCACCAAGACACCCCCCAATCAGCCCCAGCATTTT
size: few; D: -; J: TRBJ2-7; V: TRBV20-1; CDR3: CSAGGTVTSYEQYF; DNA: TGCAGTGCGGGCGGAACAGTAACTTCCTACGAGCAGTACTTC
size: -; D: -; J: TRBJ2-1; V: TRBV3-1; CDR3: CASSQDPSAREFF; DNA: TGTGCCAGCAGCCAAGATCCCAGCGCCCGGGAGTTCTTC
size: -; D: TRBD2; J: TRBJ2-7; V: TRBV6-1; CDR3: CVSRVTGGRYEQYF; DNA: TGTGTCAGTCGGGTGACGGGGGGAAGGTACGAGCAGTACTTC
size: -; D: -; J: TRBJ1-2; V: TRBV29-1; CDR3: CSVEGGGQGYTF; DNA: TGCAGCGTTGAAGGGGGGGGGCAGGGCTACACCTTC
size: many; D: TRBD1; J: TRBJ2-3; V: TRBV7-2; CDR3: CASSISGTGDTQYF; DNA: TGTGCCAGCAGCATCTCCGGGACAGGAGATACGCAGTATTTT
size: -; D: -; J: TRBJ2-3; V: TRBV5-4; CDR3: CASRRSGGREQYF; DNA: TGTGCCAGCAGAAGATCTGGGGGCAGGGAGCAGTATTTT
size: -; D: -; J: TRBJ2-3; V: TRBV6-5; CDR3: CASRGISLDTQYF; DNA: TGTGCCAGCAGGGGAATTAGCTTGGATACGCAGTATTTT
size: -; D: -; J: TRBJ2-7; V: TRBV6-2/TRBV6-3; CDR3: CACRESSYEQYF; DNA: TGTGCCTGCAGAGAGAGCTCCTACGAGCAGTACTTC
size: -; D: TRBD2; J: TRBJ2-1; V: TRBV7-8; CDR3: CASSSGLAGGGSYNEQFF; DNA: TGTGCCAGCAGCTCCGGACTAGCGGGAGGGGGGTCGTACAATGAGCAGTTCTTC
size: few; D: TRBD2; J: TRBJ2-7; V: TRBV7-2; CDR3: CASSFVAGGDEQYF; DNA: TGTGCCAGCAGCTTTGTAGCGGGAGGGGACGAGCAGTACTTC
size: -; D: TRBD1; J: TRBJ2-5; V: TRBV9; CDR3: CASSPRQGMMETQYF; DNA: TGTGCCAGCAGCCCCCGACAGGGGATGATGGAGACCCAGTACTTC
size: -; D: -; J: TRBJ1-1; V: TRBV6-5; CDR3: CATSRGAMNTEAFF; DNA: TGTGCCACCTCCCGCGGGGCTATGAACACTGAAGCTTTCTTT
size: -; D: TRBD1; J: TRBJ2-1; V: TRBV15; CDR3: CATSRGVGTGVNEQFF; DNA: TGTGCCACCAGCAGGGGCGTTGGGACAGGGGTCAATGAGCAGTTCTTC
size: -; D: -; J: TRBJ1-4; V: TRBV28; CDR3: CASSFGQGEKLFF; DNA: TGTGCCAGCAGTTTTGGCCAGGGGGAAAAACTGTTTTTT
size: -; D: TRBD2; J: TRBJ2-1; V: TRBV14; CDR3: CATSQRDSYNEQFF; DNA: TGTGCCACCTCACAGCGGGATTCCTACAATGAGCAGTTCTTC
size: few; D: TRBD1; J: TRBJ2-7; V: TRBV7-2; CDR3: CASSLGAGTGYEQYF; DNA: TGTGCCAGCAGCTTAGGGGCCGGGACAGGCTACGAGCAGTACTTC
size: -; D: TRBD1; J: TRBJ2-1; V: TRBV12-3/TRBV12-4; CDR3: CASSLADRGRENEQFF; DNA: TGTGCCAGCAGTTTAGCCGACAGGGGCCGAGAGAATGAGCAGTTCTTC
size: -; D: TRBD1; J: TRBJ2-5; V: TRBV27; CDR3: CASSLFRPYGGRGFQETQYF; DNA: TGTGCCAGCAGTTTATTCCGTCCGTATGGGGGCAGGGGGTTCCAAGAGACCCAGTACTTC
size: -; D: -; J: TRBJ1-5; V: TRBV4-2; CDR3: CASSRLQYSNQPQHF; DNA: TGTGCCAGCAGCCGCCTACAGTATAGCAATCAGCCCCAGCATTTT
size: -; D: TRBD2; J: TRBJ2-7; V: TRBV4-1; CDR3: CASSQNPSGSPSYEQYF; DNA: TGCGCCAGCAGCCAAAACCCCAGCGGGAGTCCTTCCTACGAGCAGTACTTC
size: -; D: -; J: TRBJ2-5; V: TRBV4-2; CDR3: CASSQDRREETQYF; DNA: TGTGCCAGCAGCCAAGATCGCAGGGAAGAGACCCAGTACTTC
size: -; D: TRBD2; J: TRBJ2-7; V: TRBV18; CDR3: CASSSGSLAEQYF; DNA: TGTGCCAGCTCCAGCGGGAGTCTAGCGGAGCAGTACTTC